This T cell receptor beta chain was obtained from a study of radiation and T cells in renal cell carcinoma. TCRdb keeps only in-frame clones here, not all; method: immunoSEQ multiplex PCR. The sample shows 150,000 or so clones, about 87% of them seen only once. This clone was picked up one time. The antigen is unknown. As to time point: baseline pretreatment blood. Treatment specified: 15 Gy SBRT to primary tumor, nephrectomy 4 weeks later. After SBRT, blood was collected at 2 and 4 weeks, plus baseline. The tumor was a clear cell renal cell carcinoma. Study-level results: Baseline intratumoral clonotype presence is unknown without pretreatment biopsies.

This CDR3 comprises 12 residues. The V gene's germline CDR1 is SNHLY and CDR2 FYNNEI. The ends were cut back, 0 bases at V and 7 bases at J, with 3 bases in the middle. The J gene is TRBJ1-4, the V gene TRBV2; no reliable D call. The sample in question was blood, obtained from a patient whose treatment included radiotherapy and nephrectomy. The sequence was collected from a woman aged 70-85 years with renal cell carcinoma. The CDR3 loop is CASSEASEKLFF. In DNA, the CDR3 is TGTGCCAGCAGTGAAGCATCTGAAAAACTGTTTTTT.